This T cell receptor beta chain originates from a study of T-cell reconstitution after alpha-beta-depleted transplantation in children. A library of TCRbeta sequences, prepared with unique molecular identifiers, was generated. MiXCR, applied by TCRdb to the PCR reads, yields one record per CDR3 protein. This sample has about 480,000 distinct CDR3 sequences, with around 13% found just once. Germline values: CDR1 SGDLS, CDR2 YYNGEE. The ends were cut back, 0 bases at V and 0 bases at J, with 10 bases in the middle. The CDR3 runs to 15 residues. The gene calls are TRBV9 and TRBJ2-7; a possible D gene is TRBD2 (5 bases). Sequenced here: PBMCs from the stem cell graft donor, sampled from the stem cell graft. This receptor was taken from a human donor who donated a stem cell graft to a child with combined immunodeficiency. The CDR3 protein is CASSVDDYPSYEQYF. CDR3 sequence (DNA): TGTGCCAGCAGCGTAGATGACTACCCCTCCTACGAGCAGTACTTC.